This TCR beta chain was identified during a study of blood T cell repertoires in COVID-19. Profiling relied on immunoSEQ multiplex PCR, and the TCRdb table lists in-frame clones only, not all of them. The sample has about 260,000 clones, approximately 91% seen once. The sample comprised peripheral blood. The source is a person aged 18-35 years with COVID-19, enrolled during active disease.

CDR3 coding DNA: TGTGCCAGCAGTACGGGAGGAATCTATGGCTACACCTTC. Its protein is CASSTGGIYGYTF. V and J are TRBV12-3 or TRBV12-4 and TRBJ1-2; no reliable D call. CDR3 length: 13 residues. V shed 5 bases and J shed 4 bases, with 11 bases lying between them.